This T cell receptor (beta chain) stems from a study of blood T cell repertoires in COVID-19. Study details: T cells, B-cell-depleted T cells, or PBMCs provided the cDNA or gDNA that served as material.

Methods used by the authors: Amplified reference gene primers provided the basis for estimating nucleated cell counts. The assay was immunoSEQ multiplex PCR, and TCRdb's table has in-frame clones only and misses some. V and J calls and clone size are as listed in that table; D and trimming were resolved from the DNA. The table has 500,000 or so clones, around 90% seen once; the top ten hold roughly 0.72%. The V end was cut by 4 bases, the J end by 1 base, with 14 bases between. The germline gives CDR1 LNHDA, CDR2 SQIVND (reference sequence). The CDR3 runs to 15 residues. Ages ranged from roughly 18 to 100 years, with residence in approximately 25 US areas. Cohort allocation depended upon clinical history that participants reported.

The V and J genes are TRBV19 and TRBJ2-7; D unresolved. Sequencing used PBMCs or T cells enriched from blood (not recorded which). The receptor was isolated from a woman between 18 and 29 years old who had recovered from COVID-19. The DNA of the CDR3 is TGTGCCAGTAGTACCTCGTTAGCCGGGTCCTACGAGCAGTACTTC. Encoded protein: CASSTSLAGSYEQYF.